This paragraph covers one T cell receptor (beta chain) sequence. The data are from a study of blood T cell repertoires in COVID-19. Study-level information: COVID-19 samples collected from the United States, Italy and Spain covered acute and convalescent phases. PBMCs, B-cell-depleted T cells, or T cells provided the cDNA or gDNA that made up the material.

Original methodology: Estimation of nucleated cell counts was performed using reference gene primer amplification. Sequencing used immunoSEQ multiplex PCR; TCRdb keeps in-frame clones, though not all of them. The D gene and trimming were derived from the DNA, and the V and J assignments and clone size from that table. The sample holds over 60,000 clones, approximately 90% seen once. The V and J ends lost 0 bases and 9 bases respectively, with 9 bases between them. This CDR3 comprises 14 residues. Germline V gene lookup returns CDR1 LGHNA and CDR2 YSLEER. This TCR came from a woman older than 75 with active COVID-19. The sequenced sample consisted of peripheral blood. This sequence joins TRBV4-3 and TRBJ1-6, with unresolved D. CDR3 amino acids: CASSQDTVFSPLHF. CDR3 bases: TGCGCCAGCAGCCAAGATACAGTCTTTTCACCCCTCCACTTT.